The source of this T cell receptor (beta chain) is a study of regulatory and conventional T cells in breast cancer (dated by TCRdb to the mid-2010s). Comments on this clonotype: Its antigen target is currently unknown. Within one base of it there is no much larger clone, and no base qualities were kept.

To prepare the library, PCR was applied. The data were produced on an Illumina MiSeq. Starting from the raw public reads, TCRdb applied fastp trimming at Q25, assembled clones with MiXCR and retained in-frame beta chains. Here each entry gathers all rows of one CDR3 protein and keeps the most common genes and DNA. This sample holds 15,000 or so distinct CDR3 sequences; around a third were observed only once. The top ten clonotypes cover less than 2% of the sample. The cysteine opens and the phenylalanine closes a CDR3 of 14 amino acids. Only CDR3 DNA is held: 42 bases, read in frame from base 1. Germline trimming amounts to 5 bases on V and 8 bases on J, with 6 as the count of junction bases outside the gene matches. CDR1 and CDR2 (DFQATT, SNEGSKA) derive from the germline V gene (reference sequence).

This TCR derives from a female donor in good health. The sample comprised conventional T cells from blood. The sequence links TRBV20-1 to TRBJ2-1; a stretch of 13 junction bases matches TRBD2. The DNA reads as follows: TGCAGTGCTCGACTAGCGGGGGGAAGTTATGAGCAGTTCTTC. Its translation reads: CSARLAGGSYEQFF.